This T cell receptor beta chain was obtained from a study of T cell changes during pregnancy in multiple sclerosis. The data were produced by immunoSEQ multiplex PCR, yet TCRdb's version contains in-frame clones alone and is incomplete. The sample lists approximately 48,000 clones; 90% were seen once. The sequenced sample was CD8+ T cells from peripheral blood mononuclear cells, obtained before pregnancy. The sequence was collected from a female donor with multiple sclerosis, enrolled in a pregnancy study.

This chain's CDR3 is CASSKQGLAGHNEQFF. CDR3 sequence (DNA): TGTGCCAGCAGCAAACAGGGACTAGCGGGGCACAATGAGCAGTTCTTC. V and J are TRBV21-1 and TRBJ2-1; the table gives TRBD2 as D, unverified against the DNA. TRBV21-1 is listed as a pseudogene. This CDR3 comprises 16 residues.